Described below is a single T cell receptor beta chain sequence and its context. Its antigen is unidentified. PCR was performed using 60 Vbeta and 13 Jbeta primers. The method was immunoSEQ multiplex PCR; TCRdb's version includes in-frame clones alone and lacks a portion of them. The data contain fewer than 150,000 clones, around 77% of them singletons. Germline V gene lookup returns CDR1 MNHEY and CDR2 SMNVEV (reference sequence). CDR3 size: 15 residues. The J segment lost 2 bases and the V segment lost 5 bases, leaving 8 bases of the junction unmatched. This sample is part of a study of cytomegalovirus exposure and HLA in healthy donors. Points from the study as a whole: Investigators reported under 200 TCR beta chains as tied to cytomegalovirus.

The sample comprised PBMCs. The sequence was obtained from a woman aged 45-59 years in good health and CMV-seronegative. V usage is TRBV27 and J usage is TRBJ1-2, with 7 bases lining up with TRBD1. The CDR3 bases are TGTGCCAGCAGTAGAGGGGGCGCTGAGAACTATGGCTACACCTTC. Protein: CASSRGGAENYGYTF.